Below are 5 T cell receptor beta chains sequenced from a single sample in a study of blood T cell repertoires in COVID-19. The method was immunoSEQ multiplex PCR; TCRdb's version includes in-frame clones alone and lacks a portion of them. The sample lists 120,000 to 150,000 clones, 80% to 90% occurring once. Material for sequencing was peripheral blood. The receptors were sampled from a woman in her fifties or sixties with active or convalescent COVID-19.

This sequence joins TRBV5-4 and TRBJ2-1, with D maybe TRBD2 (6 bases). The CDR3 has 16 residues. CDR1 and CDR2 from the germline V gene are SGHNT and YYREEE (reference sequence). V gave up 3 bases and J gave up 0 bases, with 13 bases separating them. The CDR3 coding sequence is TGTGCCAGCAGCTCTGGGGCGACTAGCTCCTACAATGAGCAGTTCTTC. Translation gives CASSSGATSSYNEQFF.

The CDR3 coding sequence is TGTGCCAGCAGCTCCCCGGGACAGGGAGGCTACGAGCAGTACTTC. Translating gives CASSSPGQGGYEQYF. V usage is TRBV6-2 or TRBV6-3 and J usage is TRBJ2-7; 9 bases are a match to TRBD1. Trimming took 6 bases from V and 3 from J; bases not matched to a gene: 9. The CDR3 spans 15 residues. CDR1 is MNHEY, CDR2 SVGEGT, per germline.

The chain carries TRBV11-3 and TRBJ2-5, with 14 bases identical to TRBD2. The junction had 7 bases not matched to a gene; V was cut back by 5 bases and J by 11 bases. This CDR3 comprises 14 residues. Germline values: CDR1 SGHNT, CDR2 YENEEA. This CDR3 reads CASSDGLAGGGQYF. The CDR3 DNA sequence: TGTGCCAGCAGCGACGGACTAGCGGGGGGTGGACAGTACTTC.

V gene TRBV28 combines with J gene TRBJ1-1; D is possibly TRBD1 (6 bases). This CDR3 spans 15 amino acids. Germline-derived CDR1 and CDR2 are MDHEN and SYDVKM. The V and J ends lost 4 bases and 0 bases respectively, with 12 bases between them. CDR3 in DNA: TGTGCCAGCAGTTCCAGGGGCTCCCTGAACACTGAAGCTTTCTTT. It specifies CASSSRGSLNTEAFF.

The chain uses TRBV24-1 and TRBJ2-1; 8 bases fit TRBD2. This CDR3 has 15 amino acids. With 7 bases clipped from V and 5 bases from J, the junction kept 9 bases outside the gene matches. The V gene's germline CDR1 is KGHDR and CDR2 SFDVKD. CDR3 sequence: CATSWGGGLDNEQFF. In DNA form, the CDR3 reads TGTGCCACCAGCTGGGGCGGGGGGCTGGACAATGAGCAGTTCTTC.